This paragraph reports one TCR beta chain. Its antigen has not been determined. No quality values exist for individual bases; no much larger clone is one base distant. Another Seattle source contributed samples from volunteer blood donors who had recovered from COVID-19. Collaborating institutions collected whole blood in K2EDTA tubes following their own protocols. For TCRbeta analysis, collaborators shipped samples as frozen whole blood, isolated PBMCs, or DNA extracted from either of those sample types. These data originate in a study of blood T cell repertoires in COVID-19 (dated by TCRdb to about 2020). Describing the broader study: Collaborator samples came from the United States, Italy and Spain and covered acute and convalescent phases of COVID-19. The material from the prospective study consisted of cDNA or gDNA derived from T cells, B-cell-depleted T cells, or PBMCs. Deeply sampled blood TCRbeta repertoires from subjects exposed to, actively infected with, or recovered from COVID-19 were included in the dataset. A freely available public database, intended as a resource for researchers studying the immune response to SARS-CoV-2, is where the repertoires were released. The samples were drawn from two sources: the first 160 participants of the ongoing ImmuneRACE study, and some 1,300 subjects contributed by 6 global collaborators. A de-identified subject ID, COVID-19 status, age in years and sex were almost always included in the sample metadata. Where available, HLA class I and class II types were taken from metadata supplied by the sample provider and were not determined by assay-based typing.

TCRbeta CDR3 regions were amplified from genomic DNA using the immunoSEQ Assay, a bias-controlled multiplex PCR. The published analysis was carried out like this. The number of nucleated cells in each sample was estimated by amplification of reference gene primers within the assay. Sequence reads were collapsed and filtered to measure the absolute abundance of every unique TCRbeta CDR3 rearrangement. For each sample, productive Simpson clonality was calculated by taking the square root of Simpson's diversity index across productive rearrangements. TCRdb carries this immuneACCESS record with in-frame sequences only. Its versions omit some clonotypes, under half of them owing to an unresolved V gene in the studies checked, with the rest unexplained. V and J calls plus clone size are reproduced from that table; the DNA served to infer D and trimming. The table for this sample lists under 300,000 clones; approximately 87% of them were counted only once. The ten largest make up about 4.5% of the sample.

Broad study findings and their caveats: Clinical and demographic metadata were provided uncurated, with the amount varying by source and participant.

The source material was peripheral blood. This receptor was taken from a man aged 55 to 70 who had recovered from COVID-19.

The CDR3 sequence is CASSSPTGTQSSYEQYF. The nucleotide sequence is TGCGCCAGCAGCTCGCCTACCGGGACACAAAGCTCCTACGAGCAGTACTTC. The receptor chain draws on TRBV5-1 and TRBJ2-7; a tentative D match to TRBD1 spans 6 bases. Reading the germline V gene gives CDR1 SGHRS and CDR2 YFSETQ. The CDR3 sequence holds 17 residues, the cysteine and phenylalanine included. The DNA shown is the 51-base CDR3, in frame from base 1. Cut back by 3 bases and 0 bases, the V and J ends lie 19 bases apart.